The 28 T cell receptor beta chains given below trace back to one sample, sequenced in a study of technical replicates of blood from four donors. TCRdb's table, derived via immunoSEQ multiplex PCR, lists solely in-frame clones and lacks some. The data hold some 79,000 clones, with 94% observed a single time. Source material: T cells isolated from PBMCs. The receptors were gathered from a human donor in good health.

This chain uses TRBV21-1 with TRBJ2-7; TRBD2, the table's D call, lacks a check against the DNA. TRBV21-1 is described as a pseudogene. The CDR3 spans 14 residues. The CDR3 bases are TGTGCCAGCAGCACACCGCGGGGGTCCTACGAGCAGTACTTC. It specifies CASSTPRGSYEQYF.

This clone was found once. The V gene is TRBV11-2, the J gene TRBJ2-1; 9 bases line up with TRBD1. This CDR3 has 14 amino acids. Germline CDR1 and CDR2: SGHAT and FQNNGV. V shed 5 bases and J 10 bases; nucleotides not matched to a gene: 9. The chain's CDR3 is CASSVGQGLEEQFF. Written as DNA, the CDR3 is TGTGCCAGCAGCGTCGGACAGGGGCTAGAGGAGCAGTTCTTC.

The chain uses TRBV30 and TRBJ1-3; D uncertain. V lost 0 bases and J lost 2, with 17 bases in between. The V gene's germline CDR1 is GTSNPN and CDR2 SVGIG (reference sequence). This CDR3 region has 17 residues. The CDR3 nucleotides are TGTGCCTGGAGTGTCGGGTCTCTGGGAGTTACTGGAAACACCATATATTTT. It encodes CAWSVGSLGVTGNTIYF. The variable domain in full, completed from reference TRBV30 and TRBJ1-3, reads SQTIHQWPATLVQPVGSPLSLECTVEGTSNPNLYWYRQAAGRGLQLLFYSVGIGQISSEVPQNLSASRPQDRQFILSSKKLLLSDSGFYLCAWSVGSLGVTGNTIYFGEGSWLTVV.

The V and J genes are TRBV5-1 and TRBJ1-1; D perhaps matches TRBD1 (5 bases). This CDR3 is built from 13 residues. Germline V gene data show CDR1 as SGHRS and CDR2 as YFSETQ. The ends were cut back, 6 bases at V and 4 bases at J, with 13 bases in the middle. The CDR3 sequence: CASMAGQGTEAFF. The CDR3 region has the DNA TGCGCCAGCATGGCGGGGCAAGGCACTGAAGCTTTCTTT.

The chain is built from TRBV7-6 and TRBJ2-1; TRBD2 matches at 11 bases. This CDR3 contains 18 residues. Germline lookup yields CDR1 SGHVS and CDR2 FNYEAQ. V lost 5 bases and J lost 7; bases outside the gene matches: 16. CDR3 nucleotides: TGTGCCAGCAGCGTGATGATAGCGGGAGGGCCCACATCTAATGAGCAGTTCTTC. Residues: CASSVMIAGGPTSNEQFF.

The gene calls are TRBV5-1 and TRBJ1-1, with 9 bases identical to TRBD1. The CDR3 runs 15 residues. J gave up 0 bases and V 3 bases, and 3 bases lay outside the gene matches. Germline CDR1 is SGHRS and CDR2 is YFSETQ. This chain's CDR3 is CASSSGQGMNTEAFF. For the CDR3, the DNA is TGCGCCAGCAGCTCCGGACAGGGGATGAACACTGAAGCTTTCTTT.

The chain employs TRBV6-6 and TRBJ1-2, with 9 bases aligning to TRBD1. J gave up 4 bases and V 7 bases, and 4 bases lay outside the gene matches. The CDR3 contains 13 residues. Germline V lookup: CDR1 MNHNY, CDR2 SVGAGI (reference sequence). For the CDR3, the DNA is TGTGCCAGCATTGGGGACAGGGCCTATGGCTACACCTTC. It translates to CASIGDRAYGYTF.

The chain links TRBV19 to TRBJ1-2; 8 bases agree with TRBD1. Germline CDR1 is LNHDA and CDR2 is SQIVND (reference sequence). The CDR3 contains 12 residues. V shed 8 bases and J 7 bases; nucleotides not matched to a gene: 6. CDR3 amino acids: CASGRQGFGYTF. In nucleotides, the CDR3 is TGTGCCAGTGGCCGACAGGGGTTTGGCTACACCTTC.

The chain links TRBV6-6 to TRBJ2-3; 8 bases line up with TRBD2. The CDR3 contains 15 residues. Germline assignment: CDR1 MNHNY and CDR2 SVGAGI (reference sequence). V gave up 4 bases and J gave up 4 bases; unmatched junction bases: 7. CDR3 residues: CASSSGTSFPDTQYF. CDR3 DNA: TGTGCCAGCAGTTCCGGGACTAGTTTCCCAGATACGCAGTATTTT.

The rearrangement links TRBV11-3 to TRBJ1-3; possibly TRBD1 for D (6 bases). The CDR3 length is 16 residues. The V and J ends lost 5 bases and 2 bases respectively, with 16 bases between them. The germline V gene encodes CDR1 SGHNT and CDR2 YENEEA. The CDR3 here is CASSPQGNAPGNTIYF. The CDR3 DNA follows: TGTGCCAGCAGCCCCCAGGGGAACGCGCCTGGAAACACCATATATTTT.

The chain joins TRBV5-1 to TRBJ1-3; D call uncertain. Trimming stripped 0 bases from V and 4 bases from J, with 11 bases between. This CDR3 comprises 15 residues. Germline V CDR1 and CDR2: SGHRS, YFSETQ. The CDR3 loop is CASSLDGSYGNTIYF. CDR3 bases: TGCGCCAGCAGCTTGGATGGGAGCTACGGAAACACCATATATTTT. The full variable domain, rest sourced from reference TRBV5-1 and TRBJ1-3, is KAGVTQTPRYLIKTRGQQVTLSCSPISGHRSVSWYQQTPGQGLQFLFEYFSETQRNKGNFPGRFSGRQFSNSRSEMNVSTLELGDSALYLCASSLDGSYGNTIYFGEGSWLTVV.

The chain joins TRBV4-1 to TRBJ1-5, with 9 bases matching TRBD1. In germline, CDR1 is MGHRA, CDR2 YSYEKL. With V trimmed by 2 bases and J by 2 bases, 4 bases remained unmatched. The CDR3 covers 16 residues. The CDR3: CASSQTGQGGNQPQHF. CDR3 in DNA: TGCGCCAGCAGCCAAACGGGACAGGGCGGCAATCAGCCCCAGCATTTT.

This clone was seen a single time. The chain links TRBV28 to TRBJ1-5; D perhaps matches TRBD1 (5 bases). Germline V gene lookup returns CDR1 MDHEN and CDR2 SYDVKM. The length of the CDR3 is 13 residues. Trimming cost V 3 bases and J 10 bases, with 13 bases left between them. CDR3: CASSLGGYNPQHF. Written as DNA, the CDR3 is TGTGCCAGCAGTTTGGGGGGTTATAACCCCCAGCATTTT.

The chain links TRBV7-6 to TRBJ1-4; D remains unclear. CDR1 is SGHVS and CDR2 is FNYEAQ in the germline V gene. This CDR3 has 15 residues. Trimming removed 1 base from V and 5 bases from J, with 11 bases in between. In DNA form, the CDR3 reads TGTGCCAGCAGCTTAGGTTTCGGGGTAAATGAAAAACTGTTTTTT. Protein product: CASSLGFGVNEKLFF.

V usage is TRBV28 and J usage is TRBJ2-7; the D gene is possibly TRBD1 (6 bases). Germline V CDR1 and CDR2: MDHEN, SYDVKM. The V and J ends lost 6 bases and 6 bases respectively, with 18 bases between them. The CDR3 sequence is 14 residues long. The CDR3 loop reads CASRGAHLPSEQYF. CDR3 nucleotides: TGTGCCAGCAGGGGGGCCCATCTCCCTTCCGAGCAGTACTTC.

This rearrangement joins TRBV5-6 to TRBJ2-1, with TRBD2 matching over 16 bases. V was pared by 3 bases and J by 15 bases, with 15 bases of the junction left unmatched. The CDR3 is 17 residues long. The germline V gene has CDR1 SGHDT and CDR2 YYEEEE. CDR3 loop: CASSSTGTSGRAGTRFF. The CDR3 nucleotides are TGTGCCAGCAGCTCCACCGGGACTAGCGGGAGGGCCGGCACTCGGTTCTTC.

Comments on this clone: One end of the junction is discordant with germline, which a read error may explain. This CDR3 is CASSQFELRWGEGFF. The CDR3 region has the DNA TGTGCCAGCAGCCAATTCGAATTAAGGTGGGGAGAAGGTTTCTTT. The chain links TRBV16 to TRBJ1-1; D gene ambiguous. The CDR3 spans 15 residues. Germline CDR1 is KGHSY and CDR2 is FQNENV.

The chain couples TRBV6-5 to TRBJ1-5, with D perhaps TRBD1 (5 bases). V shed 6 bases and J shed 0 bases, with 9 bases lying between them. Germline-derived CDR1 and CDR2 are MNHEY and SVGAGI. CDR3 length: 14 amino acids. CDR3 nucleotides: TGTGCCAGCAGCCAGGACAATAGCAATCAGCCCCAGCATTTT. Translation gives CASSQDNSNQPQHF.

This chain links TRBV19 with TRBJ1-2; weak D call: TRBD1 (5 bases). The germline V gene has CDR1 LNHDA and CDR2 SQIVND (reference sequence). Trimming took off 1 base at V and 2 bases at J, with 11 bases between the two ends. The CDR3 covers 15 residues. CDR3 amino acids: CASSIGQGSNYGYTF. DNA for the CDR3: TGTGCCAGTAGTATAGGGCAGGGATCAAACTATGGCTACACCTTC.

The chain employs TRBV2 and TRBJ1-1; possible D gene TRBD1, 5 bases. The CDR3 has 13 amino acids. V was pared by 7 bases and J by 4 bases, with 13 bases between. Germline CDR1 reads SNHLY; CDR2 reads FYNNEI. The CDR3 reads CASIRKGVTEAFF. CDR3 nucleotide sequence: TGTGCCAGCATCCGGAAAGGGGTCACTGAAGCTTTCTTT.

The rearrangement uses TRBV10-2 and TRBJ1-1; D gene ambiguous. The CDR3 consists of 14 residues. V was cut by 3 bases and J by 0 bases, with 8 bases left in between. The germline gives CDR1 WSHSY, CDR2 SAAADI. CDR3 DNA: TGCGCCAGCAGTGATCTCCCTATGAACACTGAAGCTTTCTTT. It codes for CASSDLPMNTEAFF.

This chain joins TRBV2 and TRBJ2-1, with 11 positions matching TRBD2. The V gene end was trimmed by 3 bases and the J gene end by 5 bases; junction bases not matched to a gene: 15. Germline values: CDR1 SNHLY, CDR2 FYNNEI. The CDR3 extends over 19 amino acids. The CDR3 DNA follows: TGTGCCAGCAGTGACGGGACTAGCGGTTGGAGGTCCCCACACAATGAGCAGTTCTTC. This sequence encodes CASSDGTSGWRSPHNEQFF.

J is TRBJ2-7 and V is TRBV28; D might be TRBD1 (5 bases). The CDR3 sequence is 15 residues long. Germline CDR1 reads MDHEN; CDR2 reads SYDVKM. V lost 1 base and J lost 1, with 11 bases in between. The CDR3, as DNA: TGTGCCAGCAGTTTATTTGGGGCAGTATCCTACGAGCAGTACTTC. It specifies CASSLFGAVSYEQYF.

This chain links TRBV27 with TRBJ2-3, with TRBD2 identical over 10 bases. Germline CDR1 and CDR2: MNHEY and SMNVEV (reference sequence). Trimming cost V 7 bases and J 5 bases; bases outside gene matches: 3. The CDR3 totals 13 residues. The chain's CDR3 is CASKPSGGDTQYF. The CDR3 nucleotides read TGTGCCAGCAAGCCTAGCGGGGGAGATACGCAGTATTTT.

The chain links TRBV27 to TRBJ2-7; 7 bases map to TRBD1. V shed 8 bases and J 0 bases; nucleotides not matched to a gene: 4. The CDR3 covers 13 residues. Per the germline V gene, CDR1 is MNHEY and CDR2 is SMNVEV (reference sequence). Written as DNA, the CDR3 is TGTGCCAGCGGGCAGGGGGTCTCCTACGAGCAGTACTTC. Encoded protein: CASGQGVSYEQYF.

The rearrangement joins TRBV5-6 to TRBJ1-2; tentatively, D is TRBD1 (5 bases). In germline, CDR1 is SGHDT, CDR2 YYEEEE. The CDR3 is made up of 11 amino acids. V lost 4 bases and J lost 8, with 9 bases in between. DNA of the CDR3: TGTGCCAGCAGCCATCGGGGGGGCTACACCTTC. Protein: CASSHRGGYTF.

The gene calls are TRBV6-6 and TRBJ2-1; no firm D call. V lost 2 bases and J lost 3, with 5 bases in between. CDR1 and CDR2 from the germline V gene are MNHNY and SVGAGI (reference sequence). This CDR3 comprises 13 residues. CDR3 DNA: TGTGCCAGCAGTTACACAGACTACAATGAGCAGTTCTTC. This encodes CASSYTDYNEQFF.

The rearrangement joins TRBV7-7 to TRBJ1-3, with no clear D. Trimming left V 4 bases short and J 4 bases short, with 20 bases between. The CDR3 covers 17 residues. CDR1 and CDR2 from the germline V gene are SSHAT and FNYEAQ (reference sequence). The CDR3 DNA sequence: TGTGCCAGCAGCTCTCTTCCCCCCTATTCCACCGGAAACACCATATATTTT. Its protein is CASSSLPPYSTGNTIYF.